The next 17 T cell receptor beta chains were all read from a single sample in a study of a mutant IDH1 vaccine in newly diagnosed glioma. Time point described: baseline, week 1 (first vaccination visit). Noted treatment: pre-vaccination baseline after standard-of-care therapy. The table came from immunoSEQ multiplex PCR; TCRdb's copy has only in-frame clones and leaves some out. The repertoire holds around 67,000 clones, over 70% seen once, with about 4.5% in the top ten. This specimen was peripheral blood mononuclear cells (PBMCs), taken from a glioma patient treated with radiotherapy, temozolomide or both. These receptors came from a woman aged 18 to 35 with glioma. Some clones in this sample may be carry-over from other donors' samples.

The DNA for the CDR3 is TGTGCCAGCAGCTTAGGTGGGCAGCCGAACACTGAAGCTTTCTTT. Protein product: CASSLGGQPNTEAFF. This chain connects TRBV7-2 to TRBJ1-1; D is unclear. Germline CDR1 and CDR2: SGHTA and FQGNSA. The germline V and J ends were trimmed by 1 base and 1 base, with 10 bases remaining between them. This CDR3 contains 15 residues.

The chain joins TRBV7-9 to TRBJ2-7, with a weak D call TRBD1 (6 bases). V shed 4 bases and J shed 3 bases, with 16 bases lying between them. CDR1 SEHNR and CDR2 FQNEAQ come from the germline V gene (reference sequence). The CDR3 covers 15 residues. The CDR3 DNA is TGTGCCAGCAGCTCAATCCCGACAGGACGCTACGAGCAGTACTTC. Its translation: CASSSIPTGRYEQYF.

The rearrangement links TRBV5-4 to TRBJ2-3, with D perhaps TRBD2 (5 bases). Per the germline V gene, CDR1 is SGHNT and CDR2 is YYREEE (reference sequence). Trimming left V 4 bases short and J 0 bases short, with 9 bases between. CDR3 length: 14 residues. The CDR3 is CASSPDFSTDTQYF. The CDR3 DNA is TGTGCCAGCAGCCCGGACTTCAGCACAGATACGCAGTATTTT.

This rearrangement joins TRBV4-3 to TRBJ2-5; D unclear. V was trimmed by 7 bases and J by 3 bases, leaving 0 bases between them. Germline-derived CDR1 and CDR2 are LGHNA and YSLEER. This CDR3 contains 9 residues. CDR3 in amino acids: CASKETQYF. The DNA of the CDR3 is TGCGCCAGCAAAGAGACCCAGTACTTC.

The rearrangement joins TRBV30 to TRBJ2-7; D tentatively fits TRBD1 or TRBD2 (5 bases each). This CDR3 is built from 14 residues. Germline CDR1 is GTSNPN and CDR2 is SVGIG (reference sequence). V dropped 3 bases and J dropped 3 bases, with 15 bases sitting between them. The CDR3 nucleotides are TGTGCCTGGAGCCTATGGGGGTTAAACTACGAGCAGTACTTC. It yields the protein CAWSLWGLNYEQYF.

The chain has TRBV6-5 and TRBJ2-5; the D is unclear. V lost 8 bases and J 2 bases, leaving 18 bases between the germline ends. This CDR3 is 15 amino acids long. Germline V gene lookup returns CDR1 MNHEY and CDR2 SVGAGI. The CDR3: CASGPWAHSQETQYF. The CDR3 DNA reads TGTGCCAGCGGGCCATGGGCGCACTCTCAAGAGACCCAGTACTTC.

The DNA for the CDR3 is TGTGCCAGCAGCTTAGGTGGGAGCACAGATACGCAGTATTTT. Protein sequence: CASSLGGSTDTQYF. V usage is TRBV11-3 and J usage is TRBJ2-3; D gene ambiguous. The CDR3 is 14 residues long. Trimming took off 1 base at V and 0 bases at J, with 5 bases between the two ends. Germline-derived CDR1 and CDR2 are SGHNT and YENEEA.

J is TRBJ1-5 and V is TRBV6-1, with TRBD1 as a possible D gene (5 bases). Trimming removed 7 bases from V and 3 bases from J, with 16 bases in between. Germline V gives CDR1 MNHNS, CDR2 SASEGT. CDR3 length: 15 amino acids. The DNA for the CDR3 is TGTGCCAGCACCACTGGGGACGGGAACAATCAGCCCCAGCATTTT. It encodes CASTTGDGNNQPQHF.

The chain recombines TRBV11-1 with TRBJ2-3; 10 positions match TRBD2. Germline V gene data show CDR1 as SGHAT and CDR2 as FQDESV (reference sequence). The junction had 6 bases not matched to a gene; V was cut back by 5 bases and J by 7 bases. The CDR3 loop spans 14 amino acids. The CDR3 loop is CASSLRTSGNTQYF. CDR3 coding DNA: TGTGCCAGCAGCCTACGGACTAGCGGTAATACGCAGTATTTT.

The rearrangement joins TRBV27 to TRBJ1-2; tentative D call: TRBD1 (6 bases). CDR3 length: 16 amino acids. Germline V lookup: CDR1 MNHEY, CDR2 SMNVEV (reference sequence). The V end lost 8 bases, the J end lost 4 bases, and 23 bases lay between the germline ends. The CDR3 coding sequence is TGTGCCAGCGGTAGTAACGGGGGGCGTAGGAGCTATGGCTACACCTTC. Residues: CASGSNGGRRSYGYTF.

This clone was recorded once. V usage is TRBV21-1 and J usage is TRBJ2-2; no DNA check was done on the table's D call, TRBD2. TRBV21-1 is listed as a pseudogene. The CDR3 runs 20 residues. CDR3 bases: TGTGCCAGCAGCAAAGGATCGGAGCCTTTCCCGGGACTAGGTAGCGGGGAGCTGTTTTTT. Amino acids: CASSKGSEPFPGLGSGELFF.

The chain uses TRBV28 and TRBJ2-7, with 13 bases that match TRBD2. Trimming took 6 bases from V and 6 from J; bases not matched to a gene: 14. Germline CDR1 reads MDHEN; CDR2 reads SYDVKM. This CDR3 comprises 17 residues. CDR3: CASRPSGLAGDPAEQYF. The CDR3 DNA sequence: TGTGCCAGCAGACCATCCGGACTAGCGGGAGATCCGGCCGAGCAGTACTTC.

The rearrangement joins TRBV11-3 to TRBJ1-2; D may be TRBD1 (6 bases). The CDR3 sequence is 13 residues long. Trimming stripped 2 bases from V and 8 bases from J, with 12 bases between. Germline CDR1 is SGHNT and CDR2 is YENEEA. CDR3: CASSLSRDTGYTF. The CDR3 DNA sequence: TGTGCCAGCAGCTTATCCCGGGACACAGGCTACACCTTC.

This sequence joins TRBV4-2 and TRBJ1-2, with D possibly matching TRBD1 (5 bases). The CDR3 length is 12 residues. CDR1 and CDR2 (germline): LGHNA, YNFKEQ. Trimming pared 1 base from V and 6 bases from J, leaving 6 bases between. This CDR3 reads CASSQGGDGYTF. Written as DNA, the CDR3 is TGTGCCAGCAGCCAAGGGGGGGATGGCTACACCTTC.

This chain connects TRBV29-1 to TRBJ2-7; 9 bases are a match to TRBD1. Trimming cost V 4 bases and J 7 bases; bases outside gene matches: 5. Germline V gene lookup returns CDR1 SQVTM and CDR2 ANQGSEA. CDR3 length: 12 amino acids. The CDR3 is CSVGRTGEEQYF. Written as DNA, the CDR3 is TGCAGCGTTGGGAGGACAGGGGAGGAGCAGTACTTC.

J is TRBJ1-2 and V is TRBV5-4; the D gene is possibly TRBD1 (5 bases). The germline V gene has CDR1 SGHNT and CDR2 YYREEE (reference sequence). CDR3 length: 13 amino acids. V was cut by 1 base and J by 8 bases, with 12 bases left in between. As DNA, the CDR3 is TGTGCCAGCAGCTTGCCAGGGCAGAGGGGCTACACCTTC. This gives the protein CASSLPGQRGYTF. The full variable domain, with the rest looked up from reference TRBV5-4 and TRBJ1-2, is ETGVTQSPTHLIKTRGQQVTLRCSSQSGHNTVSWYQQALGQGPQFIFQYYREEENGRGNFPPRFSGLQFPNYSSELNVNALELDDSALYLCASSLPGQRGYTFGSGTRLTVV.

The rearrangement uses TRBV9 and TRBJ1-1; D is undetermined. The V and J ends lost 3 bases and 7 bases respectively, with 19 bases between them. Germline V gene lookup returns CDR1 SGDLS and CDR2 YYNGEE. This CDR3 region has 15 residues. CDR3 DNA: TGTGCCAGCAGCGCAAGCCCGCACGGGGAATTTGAAGCTTTCTTT. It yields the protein CASSASPHGEFEAFF.